These 5 T cell receptor beta chains were all obtained from the same sample, sequenced in a study of cytomegalovirus exposure and HLA in healthy donors. PCR was performed using 60 Vbeta and 13 Jbeta primers. Data came from immunoSEQ multiplex PCR; TCRdb stores just in-frame clones and leaves some out. This table has 120,000 to 150,000 clones, 75% to 80% appearing once. Sequenced material: PBMCs. These receptors came from a woman in her 30s in good health and CMV-seronegative.

The gene calls are TRBV7-9 and TRBJ1-1; 7 bases agree with TRBD1. There are 16 residues in the CDR3. In germline, CDR1 is SEHNR, CDR2 FQNEAQ (reference sequence). Germline trimming cut 5 bases from V and 1 base from J; bases unmatched to any gene: 10. The chain's CDR3 is CASSPGTAYRNTEAFF. CDR3 in DNA: TGTGCCAGCAGCCCCGGGACAGCTTATCGGAACACTGAAGCTTTCTTT.

The rearrangement joins TRBV11-2 to TRBJ2-7; 7 positions agree with TRBD1. Losses at the gene ends were 1 base for V and 4 bases for J; bases not matched to a gene: 4. The CDR3 runs to 14 residues. The germline V gene has CDR1 SGHAT and CDR2 FQNNGV. CDR3 amino acids: CASSLAGTDYEQYF. The CDR3 coding sequence is TGTGCCAGCAGCTTAGCCGGGACAGATTACGAGCAGTACTTC. Variable domain in full (rest from reference TRBV11-2 and TRBJ2-7): EAGVAQSPRYKIIEKRQSVAFWCNPISGHATLYWYQQILGQGPKLLIQFQNNGVVDDSQLPKDRFSAERLKGVDSTLKIQPAKLEDSAVYLCASSLAGTDYEQYFGPGTRLTVT.

V gene TRBV19 combines with J gene TRBJ1-3, with TRBD1 matching over 12 bases. With 6 bases clipped from V and 0 bases from J, the junction kept 6 bases outside the gene matches. The CDR3 sequence is 17 residues long. Germline V gene lookup returns CDR1 LNHDA and CDR2 SQIVND (reference sequence). CDR3 sequence: CASRAGTGGLSGNTIYF. The CDR3 nucleotides are TGTGCCAGTAGAGCCGGGACAGGGGGCCTCTCTGGAAACACCATATATTTT.

The chain employs TRBV18 and TRBJ1-2; D uncertain. Germline V lookup: CDR1 KGHSH, CDR2 LQKENI. Trimming stripped 6 bases from V and 7 bases from J, with 9 bases between. The CDR3 has 11 amino acids. The CDR3 here is CASSPGSGYTF. CDR3 DNA sequence: TGTGCCAGCTCCCCCGGGAGTGGCTACACCTTC.

This clone was picked up one time. The chain recombines TRBV11-2 with TRBJ2-7; TRBD1 agrees at 8 bases. V was clipped by 4 bases and J by 4 bases; unmatched bases: 12. The CDR3 has 16 amino acids. CDR1 is SGHAT and CDR2 is FQNNGV in the germline V gene. CDR3 amino acids: CASSSLRGPEIYEQYF. The CDR3 coding sequence is TGTGCCAGCAGCTCCCTCAGGGGGCCGGAGATTTACGAGCAGTACTTC. Combining the CDR3 with reference TRBV11-2 and TRBJ2-7 gives the whole variable domain EAGVAQSPRYKIIEKRQSVAFWCNPISGHATLYWYQQILGQGPKLLIQFQNNGVVDDSQLPKDRFSAERLKGVDSTLKIQPAKLEDSAVYLCASSSLRGPEIYEQYFGPGTRLTVT.